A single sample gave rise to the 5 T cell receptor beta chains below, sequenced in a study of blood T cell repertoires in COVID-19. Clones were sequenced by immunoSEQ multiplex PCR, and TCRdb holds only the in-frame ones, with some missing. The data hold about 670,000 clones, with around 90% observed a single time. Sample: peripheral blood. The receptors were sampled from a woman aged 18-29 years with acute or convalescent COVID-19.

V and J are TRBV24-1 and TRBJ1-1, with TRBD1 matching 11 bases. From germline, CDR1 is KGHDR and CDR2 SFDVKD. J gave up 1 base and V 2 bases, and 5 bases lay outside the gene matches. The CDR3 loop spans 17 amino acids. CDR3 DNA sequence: TGTGCCACCAGTGATTCACGGACAGGGGGCCGGAACACTGAAGCTTTCTTT. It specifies CATSDSRTGGRNTEAFF.

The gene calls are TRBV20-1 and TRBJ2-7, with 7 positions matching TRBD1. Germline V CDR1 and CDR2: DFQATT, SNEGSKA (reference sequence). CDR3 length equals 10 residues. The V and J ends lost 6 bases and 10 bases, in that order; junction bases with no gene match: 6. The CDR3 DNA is TGCAGTGCCGTTAGACAGGGACAGTACTTC. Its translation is CSAVRQGQYF.

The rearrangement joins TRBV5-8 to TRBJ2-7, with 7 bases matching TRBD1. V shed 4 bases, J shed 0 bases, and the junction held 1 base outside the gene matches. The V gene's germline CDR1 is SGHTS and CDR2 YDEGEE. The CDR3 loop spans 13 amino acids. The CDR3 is CASSPGGSYEQYF. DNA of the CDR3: TGTGCCAGCAGCCCAGGGGGCTCCTACGAGCAGTACTTC.

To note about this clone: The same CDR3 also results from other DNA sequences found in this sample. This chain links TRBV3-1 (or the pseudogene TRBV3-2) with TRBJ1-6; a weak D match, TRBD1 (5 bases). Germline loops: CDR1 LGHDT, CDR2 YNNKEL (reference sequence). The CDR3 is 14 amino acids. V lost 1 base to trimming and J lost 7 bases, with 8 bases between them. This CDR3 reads CASSQGGGNSPLHF. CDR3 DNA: TGTGCCAGCAGCCAAGGGGGCGGAAATTCACCCCTCCACTTT.

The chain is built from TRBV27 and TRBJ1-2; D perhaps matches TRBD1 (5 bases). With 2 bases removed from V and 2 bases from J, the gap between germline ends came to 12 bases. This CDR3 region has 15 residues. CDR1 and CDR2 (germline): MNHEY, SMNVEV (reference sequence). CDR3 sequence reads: CASSLGREGNYGYTF. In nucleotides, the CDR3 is TGTGCCAGCAGTTTAGGCAGGGAGGGGAACTATGGCTACACCTTC.